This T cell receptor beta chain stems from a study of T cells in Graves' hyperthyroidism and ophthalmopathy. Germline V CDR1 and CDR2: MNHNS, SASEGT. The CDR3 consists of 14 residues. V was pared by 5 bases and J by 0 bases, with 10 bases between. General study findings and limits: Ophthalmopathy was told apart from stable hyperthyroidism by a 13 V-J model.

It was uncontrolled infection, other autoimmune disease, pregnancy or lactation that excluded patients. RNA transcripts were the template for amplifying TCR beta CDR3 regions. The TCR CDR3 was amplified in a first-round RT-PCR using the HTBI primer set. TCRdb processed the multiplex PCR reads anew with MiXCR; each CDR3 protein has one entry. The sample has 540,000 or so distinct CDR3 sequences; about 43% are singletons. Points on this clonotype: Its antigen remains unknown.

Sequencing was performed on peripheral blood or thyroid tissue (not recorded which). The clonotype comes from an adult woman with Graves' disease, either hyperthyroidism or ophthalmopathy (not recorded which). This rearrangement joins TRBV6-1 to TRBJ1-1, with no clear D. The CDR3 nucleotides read TGTGCCAGCAGTAAGGACCGATTGAACACTGAAGCTTTCTTT. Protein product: CASSKDRLNTEAFF.